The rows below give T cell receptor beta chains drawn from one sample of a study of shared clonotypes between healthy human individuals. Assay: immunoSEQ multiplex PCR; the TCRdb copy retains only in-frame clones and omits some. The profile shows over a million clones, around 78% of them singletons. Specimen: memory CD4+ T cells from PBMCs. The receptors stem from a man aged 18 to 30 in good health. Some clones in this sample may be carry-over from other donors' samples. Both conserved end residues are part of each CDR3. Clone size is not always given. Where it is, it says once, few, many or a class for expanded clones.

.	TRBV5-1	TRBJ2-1	CASSLGTGGNENEQFF
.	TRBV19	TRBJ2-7	CASSGVGGFVEQYF
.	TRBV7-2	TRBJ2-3	CASSLVALPDTQYF
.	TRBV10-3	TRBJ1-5	CAISESAGDRAQHF
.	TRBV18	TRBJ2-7	CASSPGQGMGFGEQYF
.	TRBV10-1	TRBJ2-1	CASSTGLAGAVDEQFF
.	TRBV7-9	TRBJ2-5	CASSQGSPGVETQYF
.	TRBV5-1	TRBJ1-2	CASSLNRGRGYTF
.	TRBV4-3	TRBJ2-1	CASSRTGSYNEQFF
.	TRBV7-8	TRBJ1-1	CASSPTQGGGEGAFF
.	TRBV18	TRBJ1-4	CASSPGRGEKLFF
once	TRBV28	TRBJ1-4	CASSLAGQRNEKLFF
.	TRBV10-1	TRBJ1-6	CASSESPNSPLHF
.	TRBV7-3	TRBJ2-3	CASSSTHTDTQYF
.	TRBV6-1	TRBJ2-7	CASSGTGGGDEQYF
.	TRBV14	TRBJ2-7	CASSHMTGDEQYF
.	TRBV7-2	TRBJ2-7	CASSLDATSGAYEQYF
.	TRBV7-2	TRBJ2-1	CASSLSSGAGGFNEQFF
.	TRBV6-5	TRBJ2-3	CASSYSGTVTDTQYF
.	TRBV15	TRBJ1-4	CATSDYLSTNEKLFF
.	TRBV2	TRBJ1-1	CASSVRPPTEAFF
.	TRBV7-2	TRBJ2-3	CASSQRTSGTDTQYF
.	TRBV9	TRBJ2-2	CASSVLAGPNTGELFF
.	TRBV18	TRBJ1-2	CASSPGTGDYYGYTF
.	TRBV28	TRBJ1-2	CASSFPQGQDYGYTF
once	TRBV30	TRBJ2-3	CAWSVRADTQYF
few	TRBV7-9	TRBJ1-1	CASSLNRSTEAFF
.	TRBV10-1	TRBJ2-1	CASSESSSYNEQFF
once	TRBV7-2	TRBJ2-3	CASSARGRGSTDTQYF
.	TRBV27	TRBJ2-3	CASSLARDTPHGGTQYF
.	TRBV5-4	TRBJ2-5	CASSVQGVQETQYF
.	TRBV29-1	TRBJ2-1	CSAQRDYNEQFF